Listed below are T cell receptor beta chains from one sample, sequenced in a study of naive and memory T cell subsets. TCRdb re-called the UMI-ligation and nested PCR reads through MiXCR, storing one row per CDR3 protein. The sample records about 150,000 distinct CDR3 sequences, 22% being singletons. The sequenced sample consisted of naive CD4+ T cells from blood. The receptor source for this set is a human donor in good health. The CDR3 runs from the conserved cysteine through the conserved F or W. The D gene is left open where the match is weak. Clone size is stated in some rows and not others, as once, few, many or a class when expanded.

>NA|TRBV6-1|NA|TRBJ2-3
CASSEVLGPDTQYF
TGTGCCAGCAGTGAAGTCTTGGGCCCAGATACGCAGTATTTT
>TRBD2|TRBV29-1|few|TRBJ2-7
CSVSPGLAYEQYF
TGCAGCGTGTCCCCGGGACTAGCGTACGAGCAGTACTTC
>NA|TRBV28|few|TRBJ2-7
CASSFGLGIYEQYF
TGTGCCAGCAGTTTTGGACTGGGGATCTACGAGCAGTACTTC
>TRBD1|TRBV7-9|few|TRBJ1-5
CASSTAPTGGSNQPQHF
TGTGCCAGCAGTACAGCCCCTACAGGGGGTAGCAATCAGCCCCAGCATTTT
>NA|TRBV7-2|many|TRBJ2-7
CASSLGRTGYEQYF
TGTGCCAGCAGCTTAGGGCGGACTGGCTACGAGCAGTACTTC
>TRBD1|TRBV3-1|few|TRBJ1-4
CASSQGQGLLGKLFF
TGTGCCAGCAGCCAAGGACAGGGCCTATTGGGAAAACTGTTTTTT
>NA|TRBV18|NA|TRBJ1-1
CASSPQSLSTEAFF
TGTGCCAGCTCACCACAGAGTTTGAGCACTGAAGCTTTCTTT
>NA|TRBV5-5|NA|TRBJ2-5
CASSLVKETQYF
TGTGCCAGCAGCTTGGTAAAAGAGACCCAGTACTTC
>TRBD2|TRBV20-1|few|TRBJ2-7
CSATSGRTTYEQYF
TGCAGTGCAACTAGCGGGAGGACGACCTACGAGCAGTACTTC
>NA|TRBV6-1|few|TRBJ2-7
CASSEALPYEQYF
TGTGCCAGCAGTGAAGCGCTTCCCTACGAGCAGTACTTC
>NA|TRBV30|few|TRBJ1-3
CAWSAGNGNTIYF
TGTGCCTGGAGTGCAGGGAACGGAAACACCATATATTTT
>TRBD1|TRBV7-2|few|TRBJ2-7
CASSPGTGPSYEQYF
TGTGCCAGCAGCCCTGGGACAGGTCCTTCCTACGAGCAGTACTTC
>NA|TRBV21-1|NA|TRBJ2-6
CASSKETTSGPFSGANVLTF
TGTGCCAGCAGCAAAGAGACCACTAGCGGGCCTTTCTCTGGGGCCAACGTCCTGACTTTC
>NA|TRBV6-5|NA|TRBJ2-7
CASSPPAGYEQYF
TGTGCCAGCAGTCCTCCCGCGGGATACGAGCAGTACTTC
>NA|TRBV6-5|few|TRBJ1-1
CASSRDLGTEAFF
TGTGCCAGCAGCAGAGATCTCGGGACTGAAGCTTTCTTT
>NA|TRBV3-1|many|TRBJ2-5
CASSPPTSAETQYF
TGTGCCAGCAGCCCTCCGACTAGTGCAGAGACCCAGTACTTC
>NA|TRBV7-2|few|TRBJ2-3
CASSFFGGLTDTQYF
TGTGCCAGCAGCTTCTTCGGGGGCCTCACAGATACGCAGTATTTT
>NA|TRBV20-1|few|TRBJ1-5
CSARVDGNQPQHF
TGCAGTGCTAGAGTCGACGGGAATCAGCCCCAGCATTTT
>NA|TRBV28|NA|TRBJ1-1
CASSDLLRAFF
TGTGCCAGCAGCGACCTTTTACGAGCTTTCTTT
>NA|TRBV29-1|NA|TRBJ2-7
CSVGIRVRYEQYF
TGCAGCGTCGGAATCAGGGTTCGGTACGAGCAGTACTTC
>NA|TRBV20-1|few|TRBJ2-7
CSALGGNEQYF
TGCAGTGCCCTGGGCGGGAACGAGCAGTACTTC
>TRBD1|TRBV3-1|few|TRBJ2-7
CASSPRQGVDEQYF
TGTGCCAGCAGCCCCAGACAGGGTGTGGACGAGCAGTACTTC
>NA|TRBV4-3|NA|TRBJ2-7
CASSQDLRGLGEQYF
TGCGCCAGCAGCCAAGATTTACGGGGGCTCGGAGAGCAGTACTTC
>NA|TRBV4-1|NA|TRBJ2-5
CASSQSELDLDETQYF
TGCGCCAGCAGCCAAAGCGAACTGGACTTGGACGAGACCCAGTACTTC
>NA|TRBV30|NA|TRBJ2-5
CAWSGRGKGQETQYF
TGTGCCTGGAGCGGTCGGGGAAAAGGCCAAGAGACCCAGTACTTC
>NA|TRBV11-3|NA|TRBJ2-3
CASSPTGRADTQYF
TGTGCCAGCAGCCCAACAGGGAGGGCAGATACGCAGTATTTT